The 3 T cell receptor beta chains reported below all come from one sample, sequenced in a study of siplizumab effects on memory and regulatory T cells (dated by TCRdb to the late 2010s). Receptor libraries were prepared by the immunoSEQ multiplex PCR assay. The table comes from immuneACCESS by way of TCRdb, which keeps in-frame sequences with V and J called. Part of the clones is missing from these tables; in studies checked, under half for an unresolved V gene and the rest for unknown reasons. The sample includes approximately 100,000 clones, with 90% to 95% observed a single time. Of the sample, 0.55% to 0.85% is held by the ten largest clones. Material: Tregs sorted from blood. These receptors were collected from a human donor in good health.

The rearrangement uses TRBV10-3 and TRBJ2-7; TRBD1 matches 9 bases. The junction had 10 bases not matched to a gene; V was cut back by 5 bases and J by 5 bases. The CDR3 sequence is 15 residues long. From germline, CDR1 is ENHRY and CDR2 SYGVKD. Here the CDR3 reads CAISYSGQGFDEQYF. Written as DNA, the CDR3 is TGTGCCATCAGTTATTCGGGACAGGGTTTCGACGAGCAGTACTTC.

The rearrangement joins TRBV2 to TRBJ2-7; weak D call: TRBD1 (6 bases). With 6 bases removed from V and 4 bases from J, the gap between germline ends came to 13 bases. This CDR3 has 13 amino acids. CDR1 is SNHLY, CDR2 FYNNEI, per germline. The CDR3 coding sequence is TGTGCCAGCAGGGTTTGGGGGACATACGAGCAGTACTTC. This codes for CASRVWGTYEQYF.

The J gene is TRBJ2-7, the V gene TRBV6-1, with D possibly being TRBD2 (6 bases). Germline-derived CDR1 and CDR2 are MNHNS and SASEGT. The CDR3 loop spans 14 amino acids. The V end was cut by 3 bases, the J end by 2 bases, with 11 bases between. The CDR3 here is CASSDVAAAYEQYF. CDR3 DNA sequence: TGTGCCAGCAGTGACGTAGCGGCCGCCTACGAGCAGTACTTC.